This T cell receptor (beta chain) is drawn from a study of spatial heterogeneity in lung cancer. TCR cDNA molecules were tagged individually, and each one carried a unique molecular identifier. In TCRdb, the 5' RACE reads were re-called with MiXCR into one record per CDR3 protein. Altogether about 92,000 distinct CDR3 sequences are present, approximately 12% being singletons, with the ten largest covering roughly two fifths. Time point given: sample taken at primary tumor resection. The germline V gene has CDR1 MDHEN and CDR2 SYDVKM. Trimming shortened V by 3 bases and J by 3 bases, and 13 bases separated the two germline ends. The CDR3 length is 15 residues. This clonotype occurred many times.

The sample here was PBMCs, taken at surgery. This rearrangement joins TRBV28 to TRBJ2-3; D may correspond to TRBD1 or TRBD2 (5 bases each). The receptor comes from a male donor with early-stage non-small cell lung cancer. CDR3 in amino acids: CASSFRQGVTDTQYF. For the CDR3, the DNA is TGTGCCAGCAGTTTCCGCCAGGGAGTAACAGATACGCAGTATTTT.